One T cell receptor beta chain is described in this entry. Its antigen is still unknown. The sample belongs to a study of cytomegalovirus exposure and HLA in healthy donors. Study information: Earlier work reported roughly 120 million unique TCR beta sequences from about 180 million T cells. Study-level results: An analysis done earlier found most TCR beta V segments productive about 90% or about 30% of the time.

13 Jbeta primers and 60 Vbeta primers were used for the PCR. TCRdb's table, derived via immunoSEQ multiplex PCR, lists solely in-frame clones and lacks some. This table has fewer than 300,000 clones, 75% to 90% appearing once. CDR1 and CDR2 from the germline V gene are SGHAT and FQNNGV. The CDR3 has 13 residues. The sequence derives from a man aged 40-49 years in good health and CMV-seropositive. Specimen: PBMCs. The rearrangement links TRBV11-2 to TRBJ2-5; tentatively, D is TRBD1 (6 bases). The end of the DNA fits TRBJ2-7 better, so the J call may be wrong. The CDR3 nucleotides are TGTGCCAGCAGCTTCCCACAGGGCTACGAGCAGTACTTC. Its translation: CASSFPQGYEQYF.